Below are 6 T cell receptor beta chains sequenced from a single sample in a study of PD-1 blockade in classical Hodgkin lymphoma. Every patient had relapsed following autologous stem cell transplantation, and cohorts differed in brentuximab vedotin exposure. Generated by immunoSEQ multiplex PCR, the TCRdb table keeps only in-frame clones and is missing some. The data contain 98,000 or so clones, around 89% of them singletons. Here the sequenced sample was peripheral blood mononuclear cells (PBMCs), taken before the second cycle of nivolumab. The receptors shown here come from a human donor with classical Hodgkin lymphoma.

The gene calls are TRBV4-3 and TRBJ1-5; D gene unclear. V was trimmed by 0 bases and J by 6 bases, leaving 12 bases between them. This CDR3 has 15 residues. Germline loops: CDR1 LGHNA, CDR2 YSLEER. Here the CDR3 DNA reads TGCGCCAGCAGCCAAGATCTAAGGGAGAGTCAGCCCCAGCATTTT. Protein sequence: CASSQDLRESQPQHF.

This chain connects TRBV7-6 to TRBJ2-1; the match to TRBD2 covers 7 bases. V shed 0 bases and J 8 bases; nucleotides not matched to a gene: 10. Germline CDR1 and CDR2: SGHVS and FNYEAQ. The CDR3 is 16 amino acids. The CDR3 protein is CASSLAGTTSGYEQFF. CDR3 nucleotide sequence: TGTGCCAGCAGCTTAGCGGGGACTACTTCTGGGTATGAGCAGTTCTTC.

The V call is TRBV23-1, the J call TRBJ1-4, with D perhaps TRBD1 (5 bases). TRBV23-1 is identified as an open reading frame with a role that is uncertain. V was cut by 3 bases and J by 7 bases, with 15 bases left in between. This CDR3 region has 15 residues. CDR3 region: CASSHPPSRGEKLFF. The CDR3 bases are TGCGCCAGCAGTCACCCGCCTTCTAGGGGTGAAAAACTGTTTTTT.

The chain couples TRBV28 to TRBJ1-3, with 11 bases identical to TRBD1. Unmatched junction bases numbered 7, after V lost 3 bases and J lost 0 bases. The V gene's germline CDR1 is MDHEN and CDR2 SYDVKM. The CDR3 has 18 residues. Written as DNA, the CDR3 is TGTGCCAGCAGTTTCGAACCGGGACAGGGGGTCTCTGGAAACACCATATATTTT. It translates to CASSFEPGQGVSGNTIYF. Using reference TRBV28 and TRBJ1-3 for the parts outside the CDR3, the full variable domain is DVKVTQSSRYLVKRTGEKVFLECVQDMDHENMFWYRQDPGLGLRLIYFSYDVKMKEKGDIPEGYSVSREKKERFSLILESASTNQTSMYLCASSFEPGQGVSGNTIYFGEGSWLTVV.

The chain uses TRBV7-6 and TRBJ1-3; no clear D gene. The CDR3 contains 12 residues. CDR1 is SGHVS, CDR2 FNYEAQ, per germline. Between the trimmed V and J ends, which lost 2 bases and 6 bases, there was a span of 5 bases. CDR3: CASSLYENTIYF. The CDR3 DNA is TGTGCCAGCAGCTTATATGAAAACACCATATATTTT.

The V gene is TRBV5-1, the J gene TRBJ2-1; maybe TRBD2 (6 bases). The CDR3 consists of 14 residues. V was clipped by 10 bases and J by 5 bases, with 19 bases between them. CDR1 is SGHRS and CDR2 is YFSETQ in the germline V gene. Here the CDR3 DNA reads TGCGCCGTCCGGAGGGAGGAAACCGACAATGAGCAGTTCTTC. Its translation is CAVRREETDNEQFF.